Shown below are 14 T cell receptor beta chains from a single sample sequenced in a study of OX40 agonist ivuxolimab in advanced cancers. Here immunoSEQ multiplex PCR was the method, and the copy in TCRdb shows in-frame clones only, minus some. The sample lists roughly 90,000 clones; approximately 85% were seen once. Sequenced here: CD4+ or CD8+ T cells sorted from blood, sampled in a trial of the OX40 agonist ivuxolimab. These receptors were collected from an adult with an advanced solid tumor such as melanoma, head and neck, liver or kidney cancer.

The chain carries TRBV10-3 and TRBJ2-7; possibly TRBD2 for D (5 bases). The CDR3 runs to 15 residues. Trimming removed 2 bases from V and 8 bases from J, with 19 bases in between. Germline CDR1 is ENHRY and CDR2 is SYGVKD. The CDR3 region is CAISEGETLGLKQYF. CDR3 nucleotides: TGTGCCATCAGTGAGGGGGAGACCCTGGGCCTCAAGCAGTACTTC.

The DNA of the CDR3 is TGTGCCAGCAGCGCCGACGTCACAGATACGCAGTATTTT. Residues: CASSADVTDTQYF. This sequence joins TRBV9 and TRBJ2-3; the D is unclear. CDR1 and CDR2 (germline): SGDLS, YYNGEE. Trimming took 3 bases from V and 2 from J, leaving 7 bases between them. The length of the CDR3 is 13 residues.

The chain couples TRBV7-9 to TRBJ1-2, with a weak D call TRBD1 (5 bases). Per germline, CDR1 SEHNR and CDR2 FQNEAQ (reference sequence). The CDR3 totals 13 residues. The V end was cut by 1 base, the J end by 4 bases, with 7 bases between. CDR3 in amino acids: CASSLEQGYGYTF. CDR3 nucleotides: TGTGCCAGCAGCTTAGAGCAGGGCTATGGCTACACCTTC.

The CDR3: CASSLDRGLLAGEGYEQYF. In DNA form, the CDR3 reads TGTGCCAGCAGCTTAGACAGGGGATTACTAGCGGGAGAAGGGTACGAGCAGTACTTC. The chain carries TRBV7-8 and TRBJ2-7; 11 nucleotides match TRBD2. Per germline, CDR1 SGHVS and CDR2 FQNEAQ. V trimming: 1 base; J trimming: 4 bases; junction bases outside the gene matches: 15. The CDR3 extends over 19 amino acids.

The gene calls are TRBV27 and TRBJ1-1; weak D call: TRBD1 (5 bases). Germline V CDR1 and CDR2: MNHEY, SMNVEV (reference sequence). The CDR3 loop spans 14 amino acids. Trimming stripped 6 bases from V and 6 bases from J, with 17 bases between. In DNA, the CDR3 is TGTGCCAGCAGACCTACTCAGGGTCGTGCTGAAGCTTTCTTT. Protein sequence: CASRPTQGRAEAFF.

The chain uses TRBV15 and TRBJ1-6; D is undetermined. Germline lookup yields CDR1 LNHNV and CDR2 YYDKDF (reference sequence). V was shortened by 0 bases and J by 17 bases, with 14 bases between the two germline ends. The CDR3 loop spans 13 amino acids. CDR3 coding DNA: TGTGCCACCAGCAGAGATTTCCGAAGCCTGGTCCACTTT. Translation: CATSRDFRSLVHF.

This clone was seen more than once but under ten times. V and J are TRBV2 and TRBJ1-5; 9 bases align to TRBD1. The CDR3 has 13 residues. The J segment lost 7 bases and the V segment lost 9 bases, leaving 7 bases of the junction unmatched. Germline V gives CDR1 SNHLY, CDR2 FYNNEI. CDR3 sequence: CASGQGMIQPQHF. The CDR3 bases are TGTGCCAGTGGACAGGGGATGATACAGCCCCAGCATTTT.

This chain connects TRBV6-1 to TRBJ1-1; a possible D gene is TRBD1 (5 bases). V lost 6 bases and J lost 1, with 9 bases in between. CDR1 is MNHNS and CDR2 is SASEGT in the germline V gene. The CDR3 sequence is 13 residues long. CDR3 in amino acids: CASRGGTNTEAFF. In DNA, the CDR3 is TGTGCCAGCAGGGGGGGAACGAACACTGAAGCTTTCTTT.

The chain is built from TRBV10-3 and TRBJ1-4; 10 nucleotides align to TRBD1. Germline CDR1 is ENHRY and CDR2 is SYGVKD. The CDR3 is 13 amino acids. V gave up 6 bases and J gave up 7 bases; unmatched junction bases: 2. The CDR3 sequence: CAIRGQGGEKLFF. Written as DNA, the CDR3 is TGTGCCATCAGAGGACAGGGGGGTGAAAAACTGTTTTTT.

The CDR3 sequence is CASSKGRILKYEQYF. In DNA, the CDR3 is TGTGCCAGCAGCAAAGGGCGAATCCTAAAATACGAGCAGTACTTC. The chain employs TRBV21-1 and TRBJ2-7. TRBV21-1 has pseudogene status. The CDR3 runs to 15 residues.

Here the CDR3 reads CASNQGFSSGANVLTF. The CDR3, as DNA: TGCGCCAGCAATCAAGGGTTTAGTTCTGGGGCCAACGTCCTGACTTTC. The chain joins TRBV5-1 to TRBJ2-6; D is unclear. This CDR3 has 16 residues. Trimming cost V 6 bases and J 1 base, with 14 bases left between them. CDR1 SGHRS and CDR2 YFSETQ come from the germline V gene.

V is TRBV7-2 and J is TRBJ2-1, with D hard to call. The CDR3 covers 13 residues. V lost 8 bases to trimming and J lost 0 bases, with 8 bases between them. CDR1 is SGHTA, CDR2 FQGNSA, per germline. The CDR3 sequence is CASLLGSYNEQFF. The CDR3 DNA sequence: TGTGCCAGCCTGCTGGGCTCCTACAATGAGCAGTTCTTC.

The V call is TRBV5-1, the J call TRBJ2-6, with 9 bases aligning to TRBD1. The ends lost 1 base at V and 1 base at J; junction bases unmatched: 3. This CDR3 has 17 residues. The germline CDR1 and CDR2 sequences are SGHRS and YFSETQ. This CDR3 reads CASSLTGGASGANVLTF. As DNA, the CDR3 is TGCGCCAGCAGCTTGACAGGGGGCGCATCTGGGGCCAACGTCCTGACTTTC.

The chain joins TRBV28 to TRBJ1-5; D not resolved. The CDR3 sequence is 14 residues long. CDR1 and CDR2 (germline): MDHEN, SYDVKM. V lost 4 bases and J lost 1, with 8 bases in between. CDR3 region: CASSWLASNQPQHF. The DNA for the CDR3 is TGTGCCAGCAGTTGGTTAGCAAGCAATCAGCCCCAGCATTTT.